A single sample gave rise to the 32 T cell receptor beta chains below, sequenced in a study of T cell changes during pregnancy in multiple sclerosis (dated by TCRdb to between 2017 and 2020). Receptor libraries were prepared by the immunoSEQ multiplex PCR assay. TCRdb limited this immuneACCESS table to in-frame rearrangements with V and J called. A share of clones is missing; checked studies link under half to unresolved V genes, and the rest is unexplained. In this sample the table shows 35,000 to 40,000 clones, 75% to 95% of which occur a single time. About 0.35% of the sample goes to the ten largest clones. Source: CD4+ T cells from peripheral blood mononuclear cells, taken in the third trimester of pregnancy. These receptors came from a female donor in good health, enrolled as a control in a pregnancy study.

The table lists this clone with a few counts. The chain is built from TRBV7-3 and TRBJ2-1, with no clear D. V was shortened by 5 bases and J by 6 bases, with 8 bases between the two germline ends. The CDR3 is 12 amino acids. Germline CDR1 SGHTA, CDR2 FQGTGA. The CDR3 spells CASSQKSNEQFF. The CDR3, as DNA: TGTGCCAGCAGCCAAAAGAGCAATGAGCAGTTCTTC.

V usage is TRBV29-1 and J usage is TRBJ2-2; 9 nucleotides agree with TRBD1. Germline CDR1 and CDR2: SQVTM and ANQGSEA. The ends lost 7 bases at V and 4 bases at J; junction bases unmatched: 7. The CDR3 runs to 14 residues. The CDR3 region has the DNA TGCAGCGCAGGGACAGGGACCCTCACCGGGGAGCTGTTTTTT. Amino acids: CSAGTGTLTGELFF.

The rearrangement joins TRBV23-1 to TRBJ2-1, with 11 bases aligning to TRBD1. TRBV23-1 is known as an ORF, though its function is uncertain. The CDR3 contains 21 residues. The J segment lost 5 bases and the V segment lost 4 bases, leaving 22 bases of the junction unmatched. CDR3 loop: CASSLTAGTGGLIPPDNEQFF. The CDR3 DNA reads TGCGCCAGCAGTCTCACCGCCGGGACAGGGGGTCTGATACCACCGGACAATGAGCAGTTCTTC.

This clone has only a few counts. The chain combines TRBV29-1 with TRBJ1-2, with D perhaps matching TRBD1 (6 bases). In germline, CDR1 is SQVTM, CDR2 ANQGSEA. Trimming removed 3 bases from V and 4 bases from J, with 15 bases in between. CDR3 size: 14 residues. This CDR3 is CSVEDTGMSYGYTF. The CDR3 DNA sequence: TGCAGCGTTGAGGATACAGGGATGAGCTATGGCTACACCTTC.

The V call is TRBV27, the J call TRBJ1-5; weak D call: TRBD1 (6 bases). The CDR3 has 15 amino acids. The V gene's germline CDR1 is MNHEY and CDR2 SMNVEV (reference sequence). V was trimmed by 5 bases and J by 5 bases, leaving 16 bases between them. The CDR3 is CASSPQGQRHQPQHF. The CDR3 nucleotides are TGTGCCAGCAGTCCCCAAGGACAGCGCCATCAGCCCCAGCATTTT.

The chain is built from TRBV2 and TRBJ2-2; perhaps TRBD1 as D (5 bases). V was pared by 4 bases and J by 4 bases, with 7 bases between. This CDR3 comprises 13 residues. From germline, CDR1 is SNHLY and CDR2 FYNNEI. The CDR3: CASSGQGTGELFF. The CDR3 bases are TGTGCCAGCAGTGGTCAGGGCACCGGGGAGCTGTTTTTT.

This sequence joins TRBV5-1 and TRBJ1-5; TRBD1 aligns across 8 bases. Germline V lookup: CDR1 SGHRS, CDR2 YFSETQ. V gave up 0 bases and J gave up 4 bases; unmatched junction bases: 0. This CDR3 contains 14 residues. The CDR3 DNA follows: TGCGCCAGCAGCTTGGGGGACAGGAATCAGCCCCAGCATTTT. Amino acid sequence: CASSLGDRNQPQHF.

Here the CDR3 reads CASSEELAGGPTDTQYF. The CDR3 DNA sequence: TGTGCCAGCAGCGAGGAACTAGCGGGGGGACCCACAGATACGCAGTATTTT. The genes are TRBV7-8 and TRBJ2-3; TRBD2 matches 12 bases. There are 17 residues in the CDR3. The germline CDR1 and CDR2 sequences are SGHVS and FQNEAQ. Trimming removed 5 bases from V and 2 bases from J; junction bases left unmatched: 8.

The chain links TRBV7-8 to TRBJ1-5; D is ambiguous. Trimming pared 5 bases from V and 5 bases from J, leaving 7 bases between. Germline V gene data show CDR1 as SGHVS and CDR2 as FQNEAQ. This CDR3 has 12 residues. The CDR3 here is CASSRIDQPQHF. The CDR3 bases are TGTGCCAGCAGCCGCATAGATCAGCCCCAGCATTTT.

The rearrangement links TRBV29-1 to TRBJ2-3; 10 bases match TRBD2. The CDR3 is made up of 16 amino acids. The V and J ends lost 3 bases and 2 bases, in that order; junction bases with no gene match: 8. Germline CDR1 SQVTM, CDR2 ANQGSEA. The CDR3 region is CSVDSSGGLHTDTQYF. CDR3 nucleotides: TGCAGCGTTGACTCTAGCGGGGGCCTTCACACAGATACGCAGTATTTT.

Here the CDR3 DNA reads TGTGCCAGCAGCCCAGGGGGCCCTAACACTGAAGCTTTCTTT. It specifies CASSPGGPNTEAFF. This chain links TRBV11-1 with TRBJ1-1; 8 positions match TRBD1. After removal of 5 bases from V and 2 bases from J, the junction contained 4 bases not matched to a gene. The CDR3 is 14 amino acids. From germline, CDR1 is SGHAT and CDR2 FQDESV (reference sequence).

V is TRBV19 and J is TRBJ1-5, with D unresolved. Germline values: CDR1 LNHDA, CDR2 SQIVND (reference sequence). Trimming took 1 base from V and 6 from J, leaving 7 bases between them. This CDR3 has 13 amino acids. The CDR3 DNA sequence: TGTGCCAGTAGTATAGTCGCGAGTCAGCCCCAGCATTTT. This encodes CASSIVASQPQHF.

In this sample, this clone turned up a few times. The V gene is TRBV30, the J gene TRBJ2-7; the D is unclear. Trimming removed 0 bases from V and 3 bases from J, with 6 bases in between. The CDR3 covers 12 residues. Germline V gene sequence: CDR1 GTSNPN, CDR2 SVGIG (reference sequence). The CDR3 is CAWSVSIYEQYF. The CDR3 nucleotides read TGTGCCTGGAGTGTAAGCATCTACGAGCAGTACTTC.

The chain recombines TRBV11-2 with TRBJ2-1; TRBD2 aligns across 10 bases. The trim removed 2 bases at V and 6 bases at J, leaving 1 base unmatched. CDR3 length: 14 residues. Germline CDR1 is SGHAT and CDR2 is FQNNGV. The CDR3 spells CASSLSGGANEQFF. The CDR3 nucleotides are TGTGCCAGCAGCTTAAGCGGGGGGGCCAATGAGCAGTTCTTC.

The chain employs TRBV19 and TRBJ1-5, with TRBD1 matching over 11 bases. Per the germline V gene, CDR1 is LNHDA and CDR2 is SQIVND (reference sequence). The CDR3 loop spans 13 amino acids. The trim removed 7 bases at V and 6 bases at J, leaving 2 bases unmatched. The CDR3 DNA reads as TGTGCCAGTACCGGGACAGGGGGTCAGCCCCAGCATTTT. Amino acids: CASTGTGGQPQHF. Full variable domain (rest looked up from reference TRBV19 and TRBJ1-5): DGGITQSPKYLFRKEGQNVTLSCEQNLNHDAMYWYRQDPGQGLRLIYYSQIVNDFQKGDIAEGYSVSREKKESFPLTVTSAQKNPTAFYLCASTGTGGQPQHFGDGTRLSIL.

This clone was seen once. This sequence joins TRBV7-9 and TRBJ1-2; D is perhaps TRBD1 (5 bases). Germline lookup yields CDR1 SEHNR and CDR2 FQNEAQ (reference sequence). Trimming stripped 4 bases from V and 4 bases from J, with 19 bases between. The CDR3 is 16 residues long. The CDR3 region has the DNA TGTGCCAGCAGCTCTAAGGCAGTTAGACAGCCCTATGGCTACACCTTC. Encoded protein: CASSSKAVRQPYGYTF.

The chain has TRBV11-2 and TRBJ2-5; tentatively, D is TRBD1 (5 bases). Germline CDR1 SGHAT, CDR2 FQNNGV. The CDR3 covers 12 residues. The V gene lost 8 bases and the J gene lost 2 bases, with 9 bases spanning the gap. The CDR3 sequence: CASGRQQETQYF. The CDR3, as DNA: TGTGCCAGCGGCCGACAGCAAGAGACCCAGTACTTC. The variable domain in full, completed from reference TRBV11-2 and TRBJ2-5, reads EAGVAQSPRYKIIEKRQSVAFWCNPISGHATLYWYQQILGQGPKLLIQFQNNGVVDDSQLPKDRFSAERLKGVDSTLKIQPAKLEDSAVYLCASGRQQETQYFGPGTRLLVL.

This clone has a handful of counts. This sequence joins TRBV19 and TRBJ2-1, with TRBD2 identical over 11 bases. The CDR3 length is 15 residues. J was trimmed by 6 bases and V by 6 bases; bases with no gene match: 7. Germline CDR1 and CDR2: LNHDA and SQIVND (reference sequence). CDR3 nucleotide sequence: TGTGCCAGTAGGATCGGGACTAGCGGAATCAATGAGCAGTTCTTC. Amino acids: CASRIGTSGINEQFF.

The CDR3 loop reads CASRPEGLGQYF. Written as DNA, the CDR3 is TGTGCCAGCCGACCGGAGGGTCTGGGGCAGTACTTC. This chain connects TRBV7-9 to TRBJ2-7; possible D gene TRBD2, 6 bases. The CDR3 length is 12 residues. Germline V gives CDR1 SEHNR, CDR2 FQNEAQ (reference sequence). Deletions cut 8 bases from V and 9 bases from J, with 17 bases between.

This sequence joins TRBV14 and TRBJ2-7; TRBD1 aligns across 7 bases. V gave up 4 bases and J gave up 6 bases; unmatched junction bases: 9. The CDR3 loop spans 14 amino acids. The germline CDR1 and CDR2 sequences are SGHDN and FVKESK. CDR3 loop: CASSLLSPGGEQYF. CDR3 nucleotide sequence: TGTGCCAGCAGCCTTCTTTCTCCAGGGGGCGAGCAGTACTTC.

The V gene is TRBV5-1, the J gene TRBJ2-5; D remains ambiguous. The CDR3 runs 13 residues. Trimming cost V 6 bases and J 5 bases, with 14 bases left between them. Germline loops: CDR1 SGHRS, CDR2 YFSETQ. In DNA form, the CDR3 reads TGCGCCAGCAACCCCGGCTCCGGGGAGACCCAGTACTTC. Protein product: CASNPGSGETQYF. The full variable domain, its missing parts supplied by reference TRBV5-1 and TRBJ2-5, is KAGVTQTPRYLIKTRGQQVTLSCSPISGHRSVSWYQQTPGQGLQFLFEYFSETQRNKGNFPGRFSGRQFSNSRSEMNVSTLELGDSALYLCASNPGSGETQYFGPGTRLLVL.

This chain joins TRBV27 and TRBJ1-3; a possible D gene is TRBD1 (5 bases). The CDR3 sequence is 14 residues long. The germline V gene encodes CDR1 MNHEY and CDR2 SMNVEV (reference sequence). Between the trimmed V and J ends, which lost 8 bases and 0 bases, there was a span of 11 bases. This CDR3 reads CASGALSSGNTIYF. The CDR3 DNA is TGTGCCAGCGGGGCCTTGAGCTCTGGAAACACCATATATTTT.

The chain joins TRBV5-1 to TRBJ2-5; TRBD2 aligns across 8 bases. The CDR3 loop spans 14 amino acids. Germline V CDR1 and CDR2: SGHRS, YFSETQ. Unmatched junction bases numbered 9, after V lost 6 bases and J lost 5 bases. The CDR3 loop is CASKRSGGEETQYF. The CDR3 nucleotides are TGCGCCAGCAAGCGTTCCGGGGGGGAGGAGACCCAGTACTTC.

The chain combines TRBV10-3 with TRBJ2-5; D not certain. The length of the CDR3 is 14 residues. V was trimmed by 3 bases and J by 1 base, leaving 9 bases between them. Germline CDR1 is ENHRY and CDR2 is SYGVKD. The CDR3 region has the DNA TGTGCCATCAGTGAATGGATAGCCCAAGAGACCCAGTACTTC. The encoded protein is CAISEWIAQETQYF.

The V call is TRBV4-2, the J call TRBJ2-5; the D gene is possibly TRBD2 (6 bases). V lost 1 base to trimming and J lost 1 base, with 7 bases between them. This CDR3 region has 14 residues. In germline, CDR1 is LGHNA, CDR2 YNFKEQ. The CDR3 nucleotides are TGTGCCAGCAGCCAAGGCGGGGCCCAAGAGACCCAGTACTTC. Its protein is CASSQGGAQETQYF.

The chain recombines TRBV6-6 with TRBJ1-5; D may be TRBD1 (5 bases). CDR1 MNHNY and CDR2 SVGAGI come from the germline V gene (reference sequence). Trimming removed 2 bases at V and 1 base at J, with 6 bases between. This CDR3 contains 14 residues. The CDR3 here is CASSYRGSNQPQHF. The DNA for the CDR3 is TGTGCCAGCAGTTACCGGGGGAGCAATCAGCCCCAGCATTTT.

This chain connects TRBV10-2 to TRBJ1-2, with TRBD1 identical over 8 bases. From germline, CDR1 is WSHSY and CDR2 SAAADI. J lost 3 bases, V lost 8 bases, and 11 bases had no gene match. This CDR3 is 15 amino acids long. This CDR3 is CASRVGQGVYYGYTF. CDR3 nucleotides: TGCGCCAGCCGAGTAGGACAGGGAGTGTACTATGGCTACACCTTC.

The chain uses TRBV4-1 and TRBJ2-1; 14 bases line up with TRBD2. J was trimmed by 4 bases and V by 5 bases; bases with no gene match: 7. CDR1 MGHRA and CDR2 YSYEKL come from the germline V gene. The CDR3 covers 17 residues. The CDR3 region is CASSTRTSGRLYNEQFF. CDR3 DNA sequence: TGCGCCAGCAGCACCCGGACTAGCGGGAGGTTATACAATGAGCAGTTCTTC.

The rearrangement links TRBV11-1 to TRBJ1-3; TRBD1 is a possible D gene (5 bases). V was shortened by 3 bases and J by 2 bases, with 11 bases between the two germline ends. The germline V gene has CDR1 SGHAT and CDR2 FQDESV (reference sequence). This CDR3 is 15 amino acids long. The CDR3 DNA reads TGTGCCAGCAGCTTCCTCGGGGGGACTGGAAACACCATATATTTT. It encodes CASSFLGGTGNTIYF.

The chain couples TRBV6-6 to TRBJ1-4; no firm D call. The CDR3 has 15 amino acids. Trimming stripped 6 bases from V and 5 bases from J, with 16 bases between. CDR1 and CDR2 (germline): MNHNY, SVGAGI (reference sequence). The CDR3 DNA is TGTGCCAGCAGCTCTACCGGGATCCGGAATGAAAAACTGTTTTTT. Its protein product is CASSSTGIRNEKLFF.

The chain has TRBV6-6 and TRBJ1-2, with TRBD1 identical over 7 bases. This CDR3 contains 12 residues. The germline V gene has CDR1 MNHNY and CDR2 SVGAGI (reference sequence). Trimming took 10 bases from V and 3 from J; bases not matched to a gene: 5. The CDR3 is CATRQGDYGYTF. For the CDR3, the DNA is TGTGCCACTCGACAGGGCGACTATGGCTACACCTTC.

In nucleotides, the CDR3 is TGTGCCACCAGGGGGTGGGGGCATCAGCCCCAGCATTTT. The encoded protein is CATRGWGHQPQHF. The gene calls are TRBV15 and TRBJ1-5, with TRBD1 as a possible D gene (6 bases). From germline, CDR1 is LNHNV and CDR2 YYDKDF (reference sequence). V lost 6 bases and J 5 bases, leaving 11 bases between the germline ends. CDR3 size: 13 residues. Together with reference TRBV15 and TRBJ1-5, the CDR3 gives the full variable domain: DAMVIQNPRYQVTQFGKPVTLSCSQTLNHNVMYWYQQKSSQAPKLLFHYYDKDFNNEADTPDNFQSRRPNTSFCFLDIRSPGLGDTAMYLCATRGWGHQPQHFGDGTRLSIL.